This is a list of T cell receptor beta chains from one sample in a study of shared clonotypes between healthy human individuals. Libraries were prepared by immunoSEQ multiplex PCR; TCRdb keeps only in-frame clonotypes and omits some of them. The data hold 2,100,000 or so clones, with approximately 94% observed a single time. Sequencing used naive CD4+ T cells sorted from blood. All receptors come from a man between 18 and 35 years old in good health. Both conserved end residues are part of each CDR3. D genes are given only for firm matches.

J,V,D,CDR3,DNA
TRBJ1-4,TRBV6-5,.,CASTPIGAGEKLFF,TGTGCCAGCACCCCCATAGGGGCTGGTGAAAAACTGTTTTTT
TRBJ2-1,TRBV30,.,CAWSFPNNEQFF,TGTGCCTGGAGCTTCCCTAACAATGAGCAGTTCTTC
TRBJ1-5,TRBV25-1,.,CASTSSLGGPQHF,TGTGCCAGCACCTCGAGCCTAGGGGGGCCCCAGCATTTT
TRBJ2-5,TRBV5-1,.,CASSLVKYF,TGCGCCAGCAGCTTGGTGAAGTACTTC
TRBJ1-2,TRBV28,.,CASSLKQYYGYTF,TGTGCCAGCAGTTTGAAACAGTACTATGGCTACACCTTC
TRBJ1-2,TRBV2,TRBD1,CASGGQGAVLTSGYTF,TGTGCCAGCGGGGGACAGGGCGCCGTCTTGACGAGTGGCTACACCTTC
TRBJ2-7,TRBV5-1,TRBD1,CASSPLPGQGASYEQYF,TGCGCCAGCAGCCCCCTTCCGGGACAGGGGGCGTCCTACGAGCAGTACTTC
TRBJ1-2,TRBV2,.,CASSDEQGNYGYTF,TGTGCCAGCAGCGACGAGCAGGGAAACTATGGCTACACCTTC
TRBJ2-2,TRBV6-7,.,CASSPPVSRDTGELFF,TGTGCCAGCAGTCCTCCTGTTTCCAGGGACACCGGGGAGCTGTTTTTT
TRBJ2-7,TRBV21-1,.,CASSKAGDRDYEQYF,TGTGCCAGCAGCAAAGCAGGGGACAGGGACTACGAGCAGTACTTC
TRBJ1-1,TRBV9,.,CASSASLNTEAFF,TGTGCCAGCAGCGCTAGTCTGAACACTGAAGCTTTCTTT
TRBJ1-6,TRBV11-2,.,CASSPRQNYSPLHF,TGTGCCAGCAGCCCTCGACAGAACTATTCACCCCTCCACTTT
TRBJ2-2,TRBV15,.,CATSITWTRAQTGELFF,TGTGCCACCAGCATAACCTGGACACGGGCCCAGACCGGGGAGCTGTTTTTT
TRBJ1-1,TRBV5-6,.,CASSLRSNTEAFF,TGTGCCAGCAGCTTGCGATCTAACACTGAAGCTTTCTTT
TRBJ1-2,TRBV2,.,CASSLRQNPKANYGYTF,TGTGCCAGCAGTCTTAGACAAAATCCAAAAGCTAACTATGGCTACACCTTC
TRBJ2-2,TRBV9,.,CASSVVGGNTGELFF,TGTGCCAGCAGCGTAGTAGGCGGTAACACCGGGGAGCTGTTTTTT